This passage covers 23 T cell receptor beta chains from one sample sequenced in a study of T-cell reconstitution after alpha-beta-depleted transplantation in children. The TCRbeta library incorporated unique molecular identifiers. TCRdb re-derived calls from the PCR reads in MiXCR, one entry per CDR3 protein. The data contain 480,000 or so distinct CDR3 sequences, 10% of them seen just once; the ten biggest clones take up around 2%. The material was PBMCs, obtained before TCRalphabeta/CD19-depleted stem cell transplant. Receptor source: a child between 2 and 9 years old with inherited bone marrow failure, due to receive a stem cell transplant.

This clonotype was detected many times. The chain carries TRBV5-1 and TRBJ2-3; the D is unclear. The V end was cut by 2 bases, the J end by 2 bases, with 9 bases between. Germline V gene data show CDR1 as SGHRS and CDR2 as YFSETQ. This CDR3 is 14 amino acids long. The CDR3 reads CASSLVGHTDTQYF. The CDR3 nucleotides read TGCGCCAGCAGCTTAGTGGGTCACACAGATACGCAGTATTTT.

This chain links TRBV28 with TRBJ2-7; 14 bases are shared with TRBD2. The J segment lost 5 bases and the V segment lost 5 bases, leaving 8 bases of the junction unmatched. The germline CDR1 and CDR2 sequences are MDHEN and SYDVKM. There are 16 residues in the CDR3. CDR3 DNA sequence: TGTGCCAGCAGTGCCGCCGGGACTAGCGGGAGAAACGAGCAGTACTTC. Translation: CASSAAGTSGRNEQYF.

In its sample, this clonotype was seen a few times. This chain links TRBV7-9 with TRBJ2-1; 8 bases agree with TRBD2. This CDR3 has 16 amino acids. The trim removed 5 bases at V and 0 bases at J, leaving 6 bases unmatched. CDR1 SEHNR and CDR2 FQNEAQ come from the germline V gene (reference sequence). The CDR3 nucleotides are TGTGCCAGCAGCACCTATGGGACTAGCTCCTACAATGAGCAGTTCTTC. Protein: CASSTYGTSSYNEQFF.

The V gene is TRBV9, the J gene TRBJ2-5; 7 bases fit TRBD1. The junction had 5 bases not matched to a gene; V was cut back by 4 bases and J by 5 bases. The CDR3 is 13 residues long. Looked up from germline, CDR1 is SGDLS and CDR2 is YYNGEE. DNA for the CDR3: TGTGCCAGCAGCCTACAGGGGATGGAGACCCAGTACTTC. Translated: CASSLQGMETQYF.

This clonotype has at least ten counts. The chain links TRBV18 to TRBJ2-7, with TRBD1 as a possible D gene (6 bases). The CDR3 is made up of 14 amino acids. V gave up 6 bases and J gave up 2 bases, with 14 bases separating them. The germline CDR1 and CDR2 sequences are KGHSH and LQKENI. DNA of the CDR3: TGTGCCAGCTCCCCGAACCCAGGGGCCTACGAGCAGTACTTC. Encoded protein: CASSPNPGAYEQYF.

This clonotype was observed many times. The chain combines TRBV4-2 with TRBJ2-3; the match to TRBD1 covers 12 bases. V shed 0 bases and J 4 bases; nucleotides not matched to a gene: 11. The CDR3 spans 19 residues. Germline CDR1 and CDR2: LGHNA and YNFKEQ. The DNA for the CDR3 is TGTGCCAGCAGCCAAGAGGGGACAGGGGGCTGGAGGTTTGCAGATACGCAGTATTTT. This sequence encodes CASSQEGTGGWRFADTQYF.

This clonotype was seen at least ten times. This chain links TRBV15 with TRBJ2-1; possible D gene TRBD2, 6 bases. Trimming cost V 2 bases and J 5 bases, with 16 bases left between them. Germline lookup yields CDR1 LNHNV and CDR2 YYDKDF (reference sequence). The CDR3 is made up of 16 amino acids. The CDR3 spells CATSRTGVAEDNEQFF. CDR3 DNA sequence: TGTGCCACCAGCAGAACCGGGGTAGCGGAGGACAATGAGCAGTTCTTC.

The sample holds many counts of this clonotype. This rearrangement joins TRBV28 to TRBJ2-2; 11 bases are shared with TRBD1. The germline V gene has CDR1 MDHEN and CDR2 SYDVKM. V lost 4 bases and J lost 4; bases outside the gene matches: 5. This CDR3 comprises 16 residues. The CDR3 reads CASSSPGQGATGELFF. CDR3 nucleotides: TGTGCCAGCAGTTCCCCCGGACAGGGGGCCACCGGGGAGCTGTTTTTT. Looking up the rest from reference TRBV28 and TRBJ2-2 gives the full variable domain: DVKVTQSSRYLVKRTGEKVFLECVQDMDHENMFWYRQDPGLGLRLIYFSYDVKMKEKGDIPEGYSVSREKKERFSLILESASTNQTSMYLCASSSPGQGATGELFFGEGSRLTVL.

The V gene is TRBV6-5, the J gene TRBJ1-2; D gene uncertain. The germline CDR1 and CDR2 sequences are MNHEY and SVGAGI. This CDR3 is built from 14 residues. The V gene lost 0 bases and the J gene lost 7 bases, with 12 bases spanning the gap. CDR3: CASSYSVGAIGYTF. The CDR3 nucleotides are TGTGCCAGCAGTTACTCGGTGGGAGCGATTGGCTACACCTTC.

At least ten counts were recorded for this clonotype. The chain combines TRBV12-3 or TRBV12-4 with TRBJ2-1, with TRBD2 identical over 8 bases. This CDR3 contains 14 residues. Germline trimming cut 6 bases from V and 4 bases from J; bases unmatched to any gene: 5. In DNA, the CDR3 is TGTGCCAGCAGAACAACTAGCGGTTACAATGAGCAGTTCTTC. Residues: CASRTTSGYNEQFF.

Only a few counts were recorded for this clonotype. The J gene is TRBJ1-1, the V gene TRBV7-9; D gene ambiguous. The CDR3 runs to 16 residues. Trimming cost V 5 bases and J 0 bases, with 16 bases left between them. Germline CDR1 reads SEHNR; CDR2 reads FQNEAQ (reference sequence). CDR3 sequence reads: CASSPLGRSLNTEAFF. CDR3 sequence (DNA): TGTGCCAGCAGCCCCCTCGGACGGTCCTTGAACACTGAAGCTTTCTTT.

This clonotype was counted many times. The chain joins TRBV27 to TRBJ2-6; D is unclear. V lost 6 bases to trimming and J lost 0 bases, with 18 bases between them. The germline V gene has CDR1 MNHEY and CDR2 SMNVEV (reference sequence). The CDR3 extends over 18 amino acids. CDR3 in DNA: TGTGCCAGCAGGGACGCCCCGCATTTAAACTCTGGGGCCAACGTCCTGACTTTC. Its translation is CASRDAPHLNSGANVLTF.

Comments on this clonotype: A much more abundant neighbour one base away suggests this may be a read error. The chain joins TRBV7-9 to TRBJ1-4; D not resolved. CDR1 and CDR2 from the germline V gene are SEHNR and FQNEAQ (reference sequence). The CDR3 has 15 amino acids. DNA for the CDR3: TGTGCCAGCGGCTTAGCCGAGGGTTCTAATGAAAAACTGTTTTTT. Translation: CASGLAEGSNEKLFF. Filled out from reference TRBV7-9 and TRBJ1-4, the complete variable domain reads DTGVSQNPRHKITKRGQNVTFRCDPISEHNRLYWYRQTLGQGPEFLTYFQNEAQLEKSRLLSDRFSAERPKGSFSTLEIQRTEQGDSAMYLCASGLAEGSNEKLFFGSGTQLSVL.

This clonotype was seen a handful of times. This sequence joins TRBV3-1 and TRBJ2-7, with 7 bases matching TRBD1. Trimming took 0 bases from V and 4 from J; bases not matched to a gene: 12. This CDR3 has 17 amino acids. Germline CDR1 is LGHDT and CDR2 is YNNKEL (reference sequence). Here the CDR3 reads CASSQETRQGLMYEQYF. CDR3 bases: TGTGCCAGCAGCCAAGAAACCCGACAGGGATTAATGTACGAGCAGTACTTC.

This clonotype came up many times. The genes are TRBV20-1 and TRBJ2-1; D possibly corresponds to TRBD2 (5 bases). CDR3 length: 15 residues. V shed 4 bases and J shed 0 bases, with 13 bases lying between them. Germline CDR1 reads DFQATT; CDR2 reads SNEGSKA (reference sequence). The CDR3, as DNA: TGCAGTGCTACCCCGGGAAGGACCTCCTACAATGAGCAGTTCTTC. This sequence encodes CSATPGRTSYNEQFF.

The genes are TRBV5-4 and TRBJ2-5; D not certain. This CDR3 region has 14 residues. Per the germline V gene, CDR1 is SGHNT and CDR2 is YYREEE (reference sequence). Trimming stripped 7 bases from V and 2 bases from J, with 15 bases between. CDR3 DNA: TGTGCCAGCGGCCTTGGGCCAAGACAAGAGACCCAGTACTTC. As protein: CASGLGPRQETQYF.

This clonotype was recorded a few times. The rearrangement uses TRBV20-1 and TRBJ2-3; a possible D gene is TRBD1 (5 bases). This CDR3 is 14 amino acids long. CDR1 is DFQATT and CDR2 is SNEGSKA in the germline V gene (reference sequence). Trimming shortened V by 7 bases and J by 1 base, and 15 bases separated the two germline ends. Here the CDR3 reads CSDRTYSGTDTQYF. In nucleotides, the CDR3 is TGCAGTGATCGGACATACTCAGGCACAGATACGCAGTATTTT.

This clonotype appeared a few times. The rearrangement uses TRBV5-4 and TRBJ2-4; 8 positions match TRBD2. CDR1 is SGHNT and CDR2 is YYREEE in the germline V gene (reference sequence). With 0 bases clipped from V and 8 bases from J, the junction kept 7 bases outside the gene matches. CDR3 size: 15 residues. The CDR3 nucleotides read TGTGCCAGCAGCTTGGCTACGGGAGGGAGAGACATTCAGTACTTC. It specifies CASSLATGGRDIQYF.

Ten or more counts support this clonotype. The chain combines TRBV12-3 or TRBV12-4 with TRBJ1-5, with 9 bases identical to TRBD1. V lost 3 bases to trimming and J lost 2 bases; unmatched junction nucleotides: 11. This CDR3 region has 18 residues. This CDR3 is CASSFRTPGQGRNQPQHF. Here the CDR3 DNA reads TGTGCCAGCAGTTTCCGTACCCCGGGACAGGGTCGCAATCAGCCCCAGCATTTT.

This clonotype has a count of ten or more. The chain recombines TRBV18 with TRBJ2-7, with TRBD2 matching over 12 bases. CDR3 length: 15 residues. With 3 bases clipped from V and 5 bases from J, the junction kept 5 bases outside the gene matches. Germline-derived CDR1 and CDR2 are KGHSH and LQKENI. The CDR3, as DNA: TGTGCCAGCTCACCCCTAGCGGGAGGGTACCACGAGCAGTACTTC. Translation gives CASSPLAGGYHEQYF.

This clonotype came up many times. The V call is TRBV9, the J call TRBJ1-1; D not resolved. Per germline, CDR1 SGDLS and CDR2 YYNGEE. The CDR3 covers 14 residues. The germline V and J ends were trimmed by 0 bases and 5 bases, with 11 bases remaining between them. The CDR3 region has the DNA TGTGCCAGCAGCGTAGGCGACACTGGAACTGAAGCTTTCTTT. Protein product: CASSVGDTGTEAFF.

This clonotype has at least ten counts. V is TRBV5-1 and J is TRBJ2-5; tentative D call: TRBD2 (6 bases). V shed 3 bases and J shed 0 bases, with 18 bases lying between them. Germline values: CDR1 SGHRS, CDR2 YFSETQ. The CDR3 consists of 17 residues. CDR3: CASSSGAHTQYQETQYF. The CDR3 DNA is TGCGCCAGCAGCTCGGGAGCGCACACCCAGTACCAAGAGACCCAGTACTTC.

The CDR3 spells CASSWGQGQTYEQYF. The CDR3 coding sequence is TGCGCCAGCAGCTGGGGACAGGGGCAGACCTACGAGCAGTACTTC. J is TRBJ2-7 and V is TRBV5-1; 10 bases are a match to TRBD1. Germline CDR1 and CDR2: SGHRS and YFSETQ. Germline trimming cut 3 bases from V and 2 bases from J; bases unmatched to any gene: 5. The CDR3 is 15 amino acids.